The source of this T cell receptor (beta chain) is a study of breast tumors, draining lymph nodes, adjacent tissues. TCRdb fed the multiplex PCR reads into MiXCR, producing one record per CDR3 protein. The sample lists 120,000 to 150,000 distinct CDR3 sequences, approximately 32% occurring once. Study-wide findings and caveats: Compared with lymph nodes, tumors were less diverse; compared with nontumor tissue, more. Tumor T cell lymph node origin was a supported hypothesis, not proven. Luminal-like breast cancer showed significantly greater tumor-nontumor repertoire similarity than basal-like breast cancer did.

The lymph nodes were axillary draining lymph nodes from breast cancer patients. Of note for this clonotype: Its antigen remains unknown. One end of the junction is discordant with germline, which a read error may explain.

The sample was axillary lymph node tissue. The receptor's source is a female donor with breast cancer. Some clones in this sample may be carry-over from other donors' samples.

The CDR3 nucleotides are TGCAGCGTTCTGGTGTGGGGGAATGAGCAGCTCTTC. Its protein product is CSVLVWGNEQLF. The rearrangement uses TRBV29-1 and TRBJ2-1; D possibly matches TRBD1 or TRBD2 (5 bases each). The CDR3 contains 12 residues. Germline V CDR1 and CDR2: SQVTM, ANQGSEA.